The TCR beta chain described here comes from a study of graft-versus-host responses after intestinal transplantation. Background on the study: Tacrolimus and steroids were given for about 3 years to all recipients after anti-thymocyte globulin induction.

As regards this clone: Its antigen is unidentified.

Study findings and constraints: Some patients had graft-donor T cell macrochimerism, and their allografts showed high graft-versus-host to host-versus-graft clonal ratios.

Only in-frame clones appear in the TCRdb table, and some are missing; sequencing was by immunoSEQ multiplex PCR. The profile shows around 90,000 clones, around 90% of them singletons. The V end lost 6 bases, the J end lost 3 bases, and 17 bases lay between the germline ends. Germline V gene lookup returns CDR1 LNHDA and CDR2 SQIVND (reference sequence). The CDR3 runs to 15 residues. The clonotype originates from a human donor who received an intestinal transplant. The chain has TRBV19 and TRBJ2-5; TRBD2 might be the D (6 bases). The sequencing here drew on unstimulated CD4+ T cells sorted from spleen or lymph node cells, taken before intestinal transplant. The CDR3: CASREGSVIKETQYF. CDR3 nucleotide sequence: TGTGCCAGTAGGGAGGGTAGCGTGATCAAAGAGACCCAGTACTTC.